Listed here are 5 T cell receptor beta chains from one sample, sequenced in a study of patients and donors after allogeneic stem cell transplantation. TCRdb redid the calling of the RT-PCR reads with MiXCR, one entry per CDR3 protein. The sample carries roughly 30,000 distinct CDR3 sequences, nearly 7% recorded once. The specimen sequenced was blood, either unsorted or a sorted T cell fraction (not recorded which). The receptors come from a human donor who was either an allogeneic HSCT recipient or a stem cell or donor lymphocyte infusion donor (not recorded which). It is not recorded whose cells these are; they may come from a transplant donor.

This clonotype has ten or more counts. As DNA, the CDR3 is TGTGCCAGCAGTCTGACAGGGAGTCTGTCGCCCCAGCATTTT. This gives the protein CASSLTGSLSPQHF. J is TRBJ1-5 and V is TRBV27; 7 bases match TRBD1. Unmatched junction bases numbered 10, after V lost 5 bases and J lost 9 bases. Germline assignment: CDR1 MNHEY and CDR2 SMNVEV (reference sequence). This CDR3 has 14 amino acids.

The rearrangement uses TRBV20-1 and TRBJ1-1, with D maybe TRBD1 (6 bases). Germline CDR1 and CDR2: DFQATT and SNEGSKA (reference sequence). Between the trimmed V and J ends, which lost 1 base and 6 bases, there was a span of 18 bases. The CDR3 loop spans 15 amino acids. CDR3 nucleotide sequence: TGCAGTGCTAGAGTTACCCGACAGGAATTGGCTGAAGCTTTCTTT. Residues: CSARVTRQELAEAFF.

With regard to this clonotype: A read error may account for a junction end that differs from germline. The chain links TRBV6-1 to TRBJ2-7; TRBD1 matches at 9 bases. Germline-derived CDR1 and CDR2 are MNHNS and SASEGT. The CDR3 covers 15 residues. In DNA form, the CDR3 reads TGTGCCAGCAGAGAAGGTGGGACAGGGTCTTGGGAGCAGTACTTC. It specifies CASREGGTGSWEQYF.

In its sample, this clonotype was seen a few times. V gene TRBV28 combines with J gene TRBJ1-3; 8 bases map to TRBD1. The CDR3 contains 16 residues. Germline-derived CDR1 and CDR2 are MDHEN and SYDVKM. Unmatched junction bases numbered 13, after V lost 6 bases and J lost 6 bases. The CDR3 here is CASSPPPGQGTNTIYF. CDR3 coding DNA: TGTGCCAGCAGCCCCCCCCCTGGACAGGGTACAAACACCATATATTTT.

This clonotype came up many times. The CDR3 sequence: CASSPLERREAFF. CDR3 bases: TGTGCCAGCAGTCCTCTCGAACGTCGTGAAGCTTTCTTT. This chain joins TRBV27 and TRBJ1-1; unclear D gene. V gave up 5 bases and J gave up 7 bases, with 14 bases separating them. The CDR3 covers 13 residues. In germline, CDR1 is MNHEY, CDR2 SMNVEV (reference sequence).